The rows below give T cell receptor beta chains drawn from one sample of a study of T cell changes during pregnancy in multiple sclerosis. Clones were sequenced by immunoSEQ multiplex PCR, and TCRdb holds only the in-frame ones, with some missing. The table records around 58,000 clones, 90% to 95% of them present only once. The input for sequencing was peripheral blood, taken before pregnancy. The receptors stem from a female donor with multiple sclerosis, enrolled in a pregnancy study. CDR3s include the opening cysteine and the closing phenylalanine or tryptophan. The order of the fields is clone size, J gene, V gene, D gene, CDR3 DNA, CDR3 protein. A D gene is named only where the DNA matches it firmly. Some rows mark clone size as missing; the rest say once, few, many or name a class of expanded clone.

>.|TRBJ1-1|TRBV4-1|.
TGCGCCAGCAGCCAGGGGCCCTGGGGGAACACTGAAGCTTTCTTT
CASSQGPWGNTEAFF
>.|TRBJ2-1|TRBV27|.
TGTGCCAGCAGTTTCCAATCTCGACAGAGTCCCCAGGGCAATGAGCAGTTCTTC
CASSFQSRQSPQGNEQFF
>once|TRBJ1-2|TRBV9|.
TGTGCCAGCAGCGCGGACCCACGGACAGTCCTCCCTCGTGGCTACACCTTC
CASSADPRTVLPRGYTF
>.|TRBJ1-4|TRBV29-1|.
TGCAGCGTTGAAGCCCCGTATACGGGAGAAAAACCGTTTTTT
CSVEAPYTGEKPFF
>.|TRBJ1-1|TRBV11-2|.
TGTGCCAGCACAAAGAGCAGGAAAGCTGAAGCTTTCTTT
CASTKSRKAEAFF
>.|TRBJ2-3|TRBV7-2|.
TGTGCCAGCAGCGGCAGGAAGAGCACAGATACGCAGTATTTT
CASSGRKSTDTQYF
>.|TRBJ2-1|TRBV10-3|TRBD2
TGTGCCATCGGAGCGGGGGCTGAGCAGTTCTTC
CAIGAGAEQFF
>.|TRBJ1-6|TRBV2|TRBD1
TGTGCCAGCAGGGTAACCGGGACAGAAAATTCACCCCTCCACTTT
CASRVTGTENSPLHF
>.|TRBJ2-3|TRBV6-1|TRBD1
TGTGCCAGCAGTGACCGGGACAGGGGGACAGATACGCAGTATTTT
CASSDRDRGTDTQYF
>few|TRBJ2-1|TRBV6-1|.
TGTGCCAGCAGTGTTCATCCACAGGGAAACTACAATGAGCAGTTCTTC
CASSVHPQGNYNEQFF
>.|TRBJ1-3|TRBV2|.
TGTGCCAGCCTCGGCCCCCCAGGACAGTCAATATTT
CASLGPPGQSIF
>once|TRBJ1-6|TRBV6-5|.
TGTGCCAGCAGTCCGGACAGATATTCACCCCTCCACTTT
CASSPDRYSPLHF
>.|TRBJ1-2|TRBV18|.
TGTGCCAGCTCACCACCGATAGGAAACGGGGTGGGCTACACCTTC
CASSPPIGNGVGYTF
>.|TRBJ1-2|TRBV7-9|.
TGTGCCAGCAGCTTAATCGGTTCGGACTATGGCTACACCTTC
CASSLIGSDYGYTF
>.|TRBJ2-2|TRBV5-4|TRBD2
TGTGCCAGCAGCTTGGCTAGCGGGGGGGCCGGCACCGGGGAGCTGTTTTTT
CASSLASGGAGTGELFF
>.|TRBJ1-2|TRBV19|.
TGTGCCAGTAGTATCGGCAAAACAGGGCTAGGGGGCTACACCTTC
CASSIGKTGLGGYTF
>.|TRBJ2-3|TRBV2|.
TGTGCCAGCAGTGAACGGGTATGGAATCGCACAGATACGCAGTATTTT
CASSERVWNRTDTQYF
>.|TRBJ2-7|TRBV7-9|TRBD2
TGTGCCAGCAGCCCCCTAGCGGGCTTCTACGAGCAGTACTTC
CASSPLAGFYEQYF
>.|TRBJ1-6|TRBV25-1|TRBD1
TGTGCCAGCAGTGAATGGGGAGGACAGGGGGGTTCACCCCTCCACTTT
CASSEWGGQGGSPLHF
>.|TRBJ2-2|TRBV7-9|.
TGTGCCAGCAGCGACCGGACACTGAACACCGGGGAGCTGTTTTTT
CASSDRTLNTGELFF
>.|TRBJ2-5|TRBV25-1|.
TGTGCCAGCAGTGAACATCAGGGTTCGGAGACCCAGTACTTC
CASSEHQGSETQYF
>.|TRBJ2-1|TRBV11-1|.
TGTGCCAGCAGCAGGGGGGGCTCCTACAATGAGCAGTTCTTC
CASSRGGSYNEQFF
>.|TRBJ2-7|TRBV11-1|.
TGTGCCAGCAGCTATCATACGCGGCACGAGCAGTACTTC
CASSYHTRHEQYF
>.|TRBJ2-7|TRBV7-9|TRBD1
TGTGCCAGCAGCATGGGGACAGGGACCTACGAGCAGTACTTC
CASSMGTGTYEQYF
>.|TRBJ2-2|TRBV19|TRBD1
TGTGCCAGTAGTGCGAGGGACAGGGGTTTTACCGGGGAGCTGTTTTTT
CASSARDRGFTGELFF
>.|TRBJ1-6|TRBV7-9|.
TGTGCCAGCAGCTCGCCCAACGGGGATTATAATTCACCCCTCCACTTT
CASSSPNGDYNSPLHF
>few|TRBJ1-5|TRBV4-1|.
TGCGCCAGCAGCCAAGATCAGGCCTCCAATCAGCCCCAGCATTTT
CASSQDQASNQPQHF
>.|TRBJ1-1|TRBV5-6|.
TGTGCCAGCAACCTCAGGGCTGGCAGCCTCGAAGCTTTCTTT
CASNLRAGSLEAFF
>.|TRBJ2-5|TRBV9|TRBD2
TGTGCCAGCACTGGTGGGGGGGGTCCCCAAGAGACCCAGTACTTC
CASTGGGGPQETQYF
>.|TRBJ2-4|TRBV9|.
TGTGCCAGCAGCGCCCAGCCGGGGGATGGCAAAAACATTCAGTACTTC
CASSAQPGDGKNIQYF
>.|TRBJ2-7|TRBV7-2|TRBD2
TGTGCCAGCAGCTTAACTAGCGGGGGGCCCTCCTACGAGCAGTACTTC
CASSLTSGGPSYEQYF
>.|TRBJ1-2|TRBV7-2|.
TGTGCCAGCAGCCCTATACCCTCTAACTATGGCTACACCTTC
CASSPIPSNYGYTF
>.|TRBJ1-2|TRBV14|.
TGTGCCAGCAGCCAAGAAACCCTGAGGGGGTATGGCTACACCTTC
CASSQETLRGYGYTF
>.|TRBJ1-1|TRBV14|TRBD1
TGTGCCAGCAGCCCCCCAGGGGGACAAACAAACACTGAAGCTTTCTTT
CASSPPGGQTNTEAFF
>.|TRBJ2-7|TRBV18|.
TGTGCCAGCTCACCAGTTGTCCAGGCCGGGGAGTACTTC
CASSPVVQAGEYF
>.|TRBJ2-5|TRBV7-9|.
TGTGCCAGCAGCCGAAAGAATTGGTCCCAGCAAGAGACCCAGTACTTC
CASSRKNWSQQETQYF
>.|TRBJ1-2|TRBV19|TRBD1
TGTGCCAGTAGTTTTCCCGGGACAGCATCTATCGGTGGCTACACCTTC
CASSFPGTASIGGYTF
>.|TRBJ1-2|TRBV4-3|TRBD1
TGCGCCAGCAGCCGCCTGGGGGACAGGGGCTACACCTTC
CASSRLGDRGYTF
>.|TRBJ2-5|TRBV7-6|TRBD1
TGTGCCAGCAGCGGGACAGGGGTACGGGAGACCCAGTACTTC
CASSGTGVRETQYF
>once|TRBJ2-3|TRBV6-5|TRBD1
TGTGCCAGCAGAATGACAGGGGGCGCGGATACGCAGTATTTT
CASRMTGGADTQYF
>.|TRBJ1-5|TRBV5-6|.
TGTGCCAGCAGCTTGAACCCCAGGGGCAATCAGCCCCAGCATTTT
CASSLNPRGNQPQHF
>.|TRBJ1-1|TRBV7-2|.
TGTGCCAGCAGCTCCTCCGGGAACCCCAACACTGAAGCTTTCTTT
CASSSSGNPNTEAFF
>.|TRBJ2-7|TRBV7-2|TRBD1
TGTGCCAGCAGCCGGGACAGGGCGGTAAACTACGAGCAGTACTTC
CASSRDRAVNYEQYF
>.|TRBJ1-5|TRBV5-8|.
TGTGCCAGCCCCCCTTTGCTTCAGATCCTTCAGGGACAGCCCCAGCATTTT
CASPPLLQILQGQPQHF
>.|TRBJ1-5|TRBV6-4|.
TGTGCCAGCAGTGACTCCACGGGGGGGAGGTCGGGGAGGGGTTCACTGTGTAGCAATCAGCCCCAGCATTTT
CASSDSTGGRSGRGSLCSNQPQHF
>.|TRBJ2-7|TRBV18|.
TGTGCCAGCTCACCCGAGGACTTAGTAGAGGGGTACTTC
CASSPEDLVEGYF
>few|TRBJ1-2|TRBV30|.
TGTGCCTGGAGTTGGGCAGCCCGAGCTCCTTATGGCTACACCTTC
CAWSWAARAPYGYTF
>.|TRBJ2-7|TRBV6-5|.
TGTGCCAGCAGTTACTCAGGGCCGCAGGGCGAGCAGTACTTC
CASSYSGPQGEQYF
>.|TRBJ2-5|TRBV19|TRBD2
TGTGCCAGTAGGGCCTCGGGGGGGCCAGAGACCCAGTACTTC
CASRASGGPETQYF
>.|TRBJ1-3|TRBV15|.
TGTGCCACCACCCTTCCGGAGGCATCTGGAAACACCATATATTTT
CATTLPEASGNTIYF